This T cell receptor (beta chain) was captured in a study of CD4 T cells in relation to SARS-CoV-2 and coronaviruses. With respect to this clone: Its specificity is unknown.

Points from the study as a whole: Crossreactivity was assessed only for spike protein, not other viral proteins.

The method was immunoSEQ multiplex PCR; TCRdb's version includes in-frame clones alone and lacks a portion of them. The data show approximately 20,000 clones, 65% to 80% seen once. V gave up 4 bases and J gave up 5 bases, with 10 bases separating them. CDR1 and CDR2 (germline): SGHRS, YFSETQ. The CDR3 is made up of 13 amino acids. CD4+ T cells from unexposed donors were obtained before the COVID-19 pandemic (2011-2018). After 10 to 11 days of culture, CD4+ T cells were isolated. What was sequenced was CD4+ T cells from PBMCs, cultured in vitro. This receptor was obtained from a human donor in good health. The J gene is TRBJ1-5, the V gene TRBV5-1; D possibly corresponds to TRBD1 (5 bases). CDR3: CASSHDSDQPQHF. The CDR3 DNA is TGCGCCAGCAGCCACGACAGTGATCAGCCCCAGCATTTT.